The sequence of this TCR beta chain was determined in a study of T cells in localized non-small cell lung cancer. Overall study results and limits: There was an association of higher blood T cell density with longer overall survival. Uninvolved adjacent lung, not tumor, had the highest T cell clonality. Adjacent lung was found to contain a median approximately 60 of the top 100 tumor clones.

Points on this clone: The antigen is undetermined.

Using immunoSEQ multiplex PCR, the repertoire was profiled, and TCRdb retains in-frame clones only, with some absent. The data show approximately 660 clones, around 18% seen once. This CDR3 has 15 residues. Germline V gene data show CDR1 as LNHDA and CDR2 as SQIVND (reference sequence). The V end lost 5 bases, the J end lost 2 bases, and 15 bases lay between the germline ends. The rearrangement uses TRBV19 and TRBJ1-1, with D uncertain. This TCR derives from a man between 35 and 75 years old with stage III squamous cell lung carcinoma. This material consisted of normal lung tissue next to the tumor, taken before any cancer treatment. The CDR3 sequence is CASSSRTALNTEAFF. As DNA, the CDR3 is TGTGCCAGTAGTTCGCGGACCGCCCTTAACACTGAAGCTTTCTTT.